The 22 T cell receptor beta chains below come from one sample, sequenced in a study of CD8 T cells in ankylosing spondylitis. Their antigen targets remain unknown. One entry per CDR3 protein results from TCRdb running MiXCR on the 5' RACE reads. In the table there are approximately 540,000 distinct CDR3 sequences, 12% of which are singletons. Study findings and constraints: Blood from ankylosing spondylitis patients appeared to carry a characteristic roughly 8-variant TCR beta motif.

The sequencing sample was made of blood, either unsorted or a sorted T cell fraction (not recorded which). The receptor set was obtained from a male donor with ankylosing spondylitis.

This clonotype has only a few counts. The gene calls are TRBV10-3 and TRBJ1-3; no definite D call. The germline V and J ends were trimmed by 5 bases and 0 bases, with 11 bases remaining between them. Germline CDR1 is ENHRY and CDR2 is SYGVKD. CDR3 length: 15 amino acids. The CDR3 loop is CAISSTADSGNTIYF. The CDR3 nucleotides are TGTGCCATCAGTTCAACAGCGGACTCTGGAAACACCATATATTTT.

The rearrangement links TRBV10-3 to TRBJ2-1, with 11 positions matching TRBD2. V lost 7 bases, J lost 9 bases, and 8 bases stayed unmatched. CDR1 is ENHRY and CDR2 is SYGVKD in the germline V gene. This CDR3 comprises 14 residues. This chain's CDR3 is CAITGVLAGGEQFF. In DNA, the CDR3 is TGTGCCATCACCGGAGTGCTAGCGGGAGGTGAGCAGTTCTTC.

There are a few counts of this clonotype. The CDR3 sequence: CASSPRSGGNQPQHF. CDR3 nucleotides: TGTGCCAGCTCACCACGGTCAGGAGGCAATCAGCCCCAGCATTTT. The chain employs TRBV18 and TRBJ1-5; D gene unclear. CDR1 KGHSH and CDR2 LQKENI come from the germline V gene. There are 15 residues in the CDR3. The ends were cut back, 1 base at V and 2 bases at J, with 9 bases in the middle.

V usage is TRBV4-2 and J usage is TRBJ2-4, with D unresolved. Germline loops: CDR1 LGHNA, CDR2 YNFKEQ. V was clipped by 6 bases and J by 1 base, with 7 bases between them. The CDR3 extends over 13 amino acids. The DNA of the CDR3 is TGTGCCAGCAGTGAGGTCGCCAAAAACATTCAGTACTTC. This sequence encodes CASSEVAKNIQYF.

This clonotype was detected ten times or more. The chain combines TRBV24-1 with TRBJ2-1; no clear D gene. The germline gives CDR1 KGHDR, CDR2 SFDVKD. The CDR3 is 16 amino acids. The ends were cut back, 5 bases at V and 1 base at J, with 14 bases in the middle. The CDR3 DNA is TGTGCCACCAGTGGGGCAGGCTCCCGATCCTACAATGAGCAGTTCTTC. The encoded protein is CATSGAGSRSYNEQFF.

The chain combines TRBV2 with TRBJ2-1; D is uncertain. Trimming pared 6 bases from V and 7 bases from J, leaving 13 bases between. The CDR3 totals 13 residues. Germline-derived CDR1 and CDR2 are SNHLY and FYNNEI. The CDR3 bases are TGTGCCAGCAGCCTCCCGATTCTTAATGAGCAGTTCTTC. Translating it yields CASSLPILNEQFF.

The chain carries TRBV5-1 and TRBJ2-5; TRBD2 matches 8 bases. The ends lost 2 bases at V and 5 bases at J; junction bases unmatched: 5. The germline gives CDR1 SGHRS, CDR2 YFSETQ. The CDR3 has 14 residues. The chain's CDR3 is CASSFREGPETQYF. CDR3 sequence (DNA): TGCGCCAGCAGCTTCCGGGAGGGCCCGGAGACCCAGTACTTC. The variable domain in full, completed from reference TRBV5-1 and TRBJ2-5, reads KAGVTQTPRYLIKTRGQQVTLSCSPISGHRSVSWYQQTPGQGLQFLFEYFSETQRNKGNFPGRFSGRQFSNSRSEMNVSTLELGDSALYLCASSFREGPETQYFGPGTRLLVL.

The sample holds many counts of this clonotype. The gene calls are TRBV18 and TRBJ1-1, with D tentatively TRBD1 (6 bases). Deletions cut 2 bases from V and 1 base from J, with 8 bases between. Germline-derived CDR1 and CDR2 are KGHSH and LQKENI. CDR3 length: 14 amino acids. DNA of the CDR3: TGTGCCAGCTCACCAGGGACATCGAACACTGAAGCTTTCTTT. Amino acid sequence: CASSPGTSNTEAFF.

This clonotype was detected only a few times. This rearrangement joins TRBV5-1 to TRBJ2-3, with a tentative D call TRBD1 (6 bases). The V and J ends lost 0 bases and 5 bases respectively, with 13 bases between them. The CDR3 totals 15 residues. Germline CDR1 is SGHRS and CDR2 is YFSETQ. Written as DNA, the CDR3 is TGCGCCAGCAGCTTGGAAGGGAGAGGGGGAGATACGCAGTATTTT. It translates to CASSLEGRGGDTQYF.

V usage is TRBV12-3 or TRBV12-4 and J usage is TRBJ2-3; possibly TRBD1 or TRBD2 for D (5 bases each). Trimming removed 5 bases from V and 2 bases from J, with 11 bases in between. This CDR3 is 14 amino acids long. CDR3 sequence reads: CASSNRDHTDTQYF. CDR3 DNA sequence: TGTGCCAGCAGTAACCGGGACCACACAGATACGCAGTATTTT.

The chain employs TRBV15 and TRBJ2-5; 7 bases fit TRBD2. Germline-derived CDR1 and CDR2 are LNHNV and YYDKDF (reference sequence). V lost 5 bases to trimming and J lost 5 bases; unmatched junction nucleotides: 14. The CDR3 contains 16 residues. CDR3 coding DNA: TGTGCCACCAGCGGTTTGCGGGAGTTAGTAGGGGAGACCCAGTACTTC. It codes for CATSGLRELVGETQYF. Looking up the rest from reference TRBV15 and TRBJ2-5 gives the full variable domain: DAMVIQNPRYQVTQFGKPVTLSCSQTLNHNVMYWYQQKSSQAPKLLFHYYDKDFNNEADTPDNFQSRRPNTSFCFLDIRSPGLGDTAMYLCATSGLRELVGETQYFGPGTRLLVL.

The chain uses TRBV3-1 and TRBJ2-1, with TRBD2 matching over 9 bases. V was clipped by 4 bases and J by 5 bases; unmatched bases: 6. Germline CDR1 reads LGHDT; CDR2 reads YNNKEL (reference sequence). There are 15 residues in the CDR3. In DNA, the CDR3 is TGTGCCAGCAGCCTTAGCGGGAGCGAACACAATGAGCAGTTCTTC. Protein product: CASSLSGSEHNEQFF.

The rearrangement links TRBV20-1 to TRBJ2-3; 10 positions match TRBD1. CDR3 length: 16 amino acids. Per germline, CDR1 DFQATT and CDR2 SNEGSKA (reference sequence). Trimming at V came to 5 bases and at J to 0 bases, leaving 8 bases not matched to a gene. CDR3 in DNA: TGCAGTGCTGCCGGGACAGGGGTAACTAGCACAGATACGCAGTATTTT. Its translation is CSAAGTGVTSTDTQYF.

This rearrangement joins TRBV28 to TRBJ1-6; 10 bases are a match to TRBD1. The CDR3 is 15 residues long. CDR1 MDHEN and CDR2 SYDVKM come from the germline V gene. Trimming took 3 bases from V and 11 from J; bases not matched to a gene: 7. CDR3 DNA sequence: TGTGCCAGCAGTTTGGGACAGGGGAGAATTCCACCCCTCCACTTT. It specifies CASSLGQGRIPPLHF.

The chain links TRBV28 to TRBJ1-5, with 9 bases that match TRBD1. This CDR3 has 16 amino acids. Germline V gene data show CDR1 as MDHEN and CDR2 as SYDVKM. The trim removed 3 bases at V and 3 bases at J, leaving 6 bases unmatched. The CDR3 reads CASSFPTGGDNQPQHF. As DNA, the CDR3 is TGTGCCAGCAGTTTCCCGACAGGGGGAGACAATCAGCCCCAGCATTTT.

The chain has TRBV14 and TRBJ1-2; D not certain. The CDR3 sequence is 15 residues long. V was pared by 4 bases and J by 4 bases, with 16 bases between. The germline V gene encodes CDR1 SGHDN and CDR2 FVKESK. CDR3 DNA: TGTGCCAGCAGCCGTAGGCTGGGAGAGGGCTATGGCTACACCTTC. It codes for CASSRRLGEGYGYTF.

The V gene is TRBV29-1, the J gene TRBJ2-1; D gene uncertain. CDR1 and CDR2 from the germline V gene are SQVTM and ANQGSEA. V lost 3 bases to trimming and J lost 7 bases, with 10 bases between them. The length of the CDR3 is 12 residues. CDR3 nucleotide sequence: TGCAGCGTTGAGGGTAATTTGAATGAGCAGTTCTTC. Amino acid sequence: CSVEGNLNEQFF.

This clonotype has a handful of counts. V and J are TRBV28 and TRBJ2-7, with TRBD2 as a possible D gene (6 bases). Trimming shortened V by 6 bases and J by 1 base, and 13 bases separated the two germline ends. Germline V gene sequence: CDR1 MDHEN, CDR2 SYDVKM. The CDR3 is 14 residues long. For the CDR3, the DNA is TGTGCCAGCAGACCCGGACTATCTTCCTACGAGCAGTACGTC. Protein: CASRPGLSSYEQYV.

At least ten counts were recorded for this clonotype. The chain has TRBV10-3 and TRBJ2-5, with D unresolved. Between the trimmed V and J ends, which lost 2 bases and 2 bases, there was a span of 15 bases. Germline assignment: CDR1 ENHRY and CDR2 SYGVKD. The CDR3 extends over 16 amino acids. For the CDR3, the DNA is TGTGCCATCAGTGAGCCCCTCTATCCCGAACAAGAGACCCAGTACTTC. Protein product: CAISEPLYPEQETQYF.

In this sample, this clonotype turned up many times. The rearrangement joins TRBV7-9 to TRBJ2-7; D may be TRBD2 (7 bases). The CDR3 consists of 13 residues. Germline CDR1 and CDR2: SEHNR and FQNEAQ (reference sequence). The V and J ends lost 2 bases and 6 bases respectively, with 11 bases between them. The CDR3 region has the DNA TGTGCCAGCAGCTTACAGGGAGGGGGCGAGCAGTACTTC. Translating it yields CASSLQGGGEQYF.

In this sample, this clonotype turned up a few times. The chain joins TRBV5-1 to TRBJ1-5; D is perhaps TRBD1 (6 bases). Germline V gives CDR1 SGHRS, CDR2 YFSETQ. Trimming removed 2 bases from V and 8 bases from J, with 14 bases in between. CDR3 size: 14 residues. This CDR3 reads CASSLQGGGEPQHF. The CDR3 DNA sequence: TGCGCCAGCAGCTTACAGGGTGGAGGGGAGCCCCAGCATTTT.

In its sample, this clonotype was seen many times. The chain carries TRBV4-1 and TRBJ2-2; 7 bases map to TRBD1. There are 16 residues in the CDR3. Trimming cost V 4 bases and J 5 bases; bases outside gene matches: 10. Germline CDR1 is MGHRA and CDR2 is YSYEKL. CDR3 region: CASSPRQGFMTGELFF. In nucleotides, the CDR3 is TGCGCCAGCAGCCCAAGACAGGGCTTCATGACCGGGGAGCTGTTTTTT.